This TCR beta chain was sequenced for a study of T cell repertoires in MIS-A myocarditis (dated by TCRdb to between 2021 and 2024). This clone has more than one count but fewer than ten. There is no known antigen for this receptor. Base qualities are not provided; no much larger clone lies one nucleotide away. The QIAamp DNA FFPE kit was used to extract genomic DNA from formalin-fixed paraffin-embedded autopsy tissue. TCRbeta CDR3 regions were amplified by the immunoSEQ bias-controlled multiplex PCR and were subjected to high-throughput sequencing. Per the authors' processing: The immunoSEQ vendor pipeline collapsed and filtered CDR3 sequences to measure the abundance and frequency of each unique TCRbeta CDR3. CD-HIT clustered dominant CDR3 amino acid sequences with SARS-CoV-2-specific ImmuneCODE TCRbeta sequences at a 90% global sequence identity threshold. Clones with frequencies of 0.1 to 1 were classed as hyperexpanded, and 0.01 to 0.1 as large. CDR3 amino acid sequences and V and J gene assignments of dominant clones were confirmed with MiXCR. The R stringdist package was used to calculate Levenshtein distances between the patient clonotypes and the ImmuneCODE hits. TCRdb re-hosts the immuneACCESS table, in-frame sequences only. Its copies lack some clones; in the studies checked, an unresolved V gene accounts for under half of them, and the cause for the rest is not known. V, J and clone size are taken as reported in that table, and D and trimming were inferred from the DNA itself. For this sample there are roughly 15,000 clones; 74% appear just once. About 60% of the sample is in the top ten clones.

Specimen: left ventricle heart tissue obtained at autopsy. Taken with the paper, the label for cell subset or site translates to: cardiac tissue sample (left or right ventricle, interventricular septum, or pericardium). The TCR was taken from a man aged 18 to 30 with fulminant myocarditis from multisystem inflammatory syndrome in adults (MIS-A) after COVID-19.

The nucleotide sequence reads TGTGCCAGCAGTGATCGACAGGGGAACACTGAAGCTTTCTTT. This is translated as CASSDRQGNTEAFF. Rearrangement joined TRBV2 to TRBJ1-1; 7 of the junction bases match TRBD1. V is trimmed back by 3 bases and J by 1 base, and the junction contains 2 bases that no gene match accounts for. From a lookup of the germline V gene, CDR1 and CDR2 are SNHLY and FYNNEI. The CDR3 runs 14 amino acids, cysteine and phenylalanine included. Kept here is only the CDR3 DNA, which spans 42 bases and is read in frame from base 1.